The sample holds one count of the clone carrying this T cell receptor beta chain. Its antigen remains unidentified. The junction had 13 bases not matched to a gene; V was cut back by 3 bases and J by 5 bases. This CDR3 is built from 16 residues. The V gene's germline CDR1 is SQVTM and CDR2 ANQGSEA. Some clones are missing from TCRdb's copy, which holds only in-frame ones; the method was immunoSEQ multiplex PCR. Seen here are about 700,000 clones, around 90% observed once, and the top ten hold about a quarter. Naive CD8 cells were CD45RO-negative, positively selected for CCR7, excluding terminally differentiated effector memory CD45RA+ cells. The sample belongs to a study of shared clonotypes between healthy human individuals. Study-level findings and limits: Non-shared clonotypes displayed generation probabilities falling below those of clonotypes present in all four donors.

The chain couples TRBV29-1 to TRBJ2-1; 7 bases line up with TRBD1. This receptor was taken from a man aged 30 to 39 in good health. The sequencing sample was made of naive CD8+ T cells sorted from blood. The CDR3 reads CSVEFSRTGGDNEQFF. The DNA for the CDR3 is TGCAGCGTTGAGTTTTCCCGGACAGGCGGAGACAATGAGCAGTTCTTC.